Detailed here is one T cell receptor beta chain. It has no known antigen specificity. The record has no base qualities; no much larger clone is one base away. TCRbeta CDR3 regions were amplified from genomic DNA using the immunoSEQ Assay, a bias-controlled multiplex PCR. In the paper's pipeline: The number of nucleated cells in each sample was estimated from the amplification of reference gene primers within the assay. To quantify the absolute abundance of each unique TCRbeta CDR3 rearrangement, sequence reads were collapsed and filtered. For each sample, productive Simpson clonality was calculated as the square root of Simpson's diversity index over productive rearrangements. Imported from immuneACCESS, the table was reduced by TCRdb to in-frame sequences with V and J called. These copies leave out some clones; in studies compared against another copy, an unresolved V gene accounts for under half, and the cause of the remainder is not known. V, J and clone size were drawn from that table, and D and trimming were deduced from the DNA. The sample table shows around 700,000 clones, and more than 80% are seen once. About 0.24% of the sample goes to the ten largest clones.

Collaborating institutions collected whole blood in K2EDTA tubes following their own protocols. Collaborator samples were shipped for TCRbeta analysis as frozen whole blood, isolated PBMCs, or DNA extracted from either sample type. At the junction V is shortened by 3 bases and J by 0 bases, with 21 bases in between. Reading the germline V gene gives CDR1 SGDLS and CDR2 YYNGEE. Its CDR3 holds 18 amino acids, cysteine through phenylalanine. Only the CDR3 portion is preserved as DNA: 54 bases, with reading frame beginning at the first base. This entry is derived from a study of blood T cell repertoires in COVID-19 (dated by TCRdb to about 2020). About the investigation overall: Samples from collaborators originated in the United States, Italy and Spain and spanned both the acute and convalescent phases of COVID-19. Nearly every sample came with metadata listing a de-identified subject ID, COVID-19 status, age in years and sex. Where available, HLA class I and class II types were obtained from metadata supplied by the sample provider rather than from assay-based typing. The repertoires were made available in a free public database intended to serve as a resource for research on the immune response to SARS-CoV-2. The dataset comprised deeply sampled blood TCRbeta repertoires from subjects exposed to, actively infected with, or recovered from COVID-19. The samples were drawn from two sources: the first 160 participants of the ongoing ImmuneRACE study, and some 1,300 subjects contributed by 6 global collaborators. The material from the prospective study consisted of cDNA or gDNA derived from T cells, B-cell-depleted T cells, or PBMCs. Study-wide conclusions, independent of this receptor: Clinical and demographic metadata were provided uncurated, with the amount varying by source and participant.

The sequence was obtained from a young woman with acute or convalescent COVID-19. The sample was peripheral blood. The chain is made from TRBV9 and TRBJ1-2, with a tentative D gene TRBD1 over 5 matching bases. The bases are TGTGCCAGCAGCGCCCTTAGGGACTCCAGGCAAACTAACTATGGCTACACCTTC. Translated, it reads CASSALRDSRQTNYGYTF.